The present TCR beta chain was sequenced within a study of monozygotic twins with cystic fibrosis. The J segment lost 1 base and the V segment lost 8 bases, leaving 9 bases of the junction unmatched. Germline assignment: CDR1 LNHDA and CDR2 SQIVND (reference sequence). The CDR3 loop spans 15 amino acids. TCRdb keeps only in-frame clones here, not all; method: immunoSEQ multiplex PCR. Of tens of thousands of clones in the sample, 66% were seen once. This receptor was identified in a girl aged 5-17 years with cystic fibrosis. The chain is built from TRBV19 and TRBJ2-3; 7 bases are shared with TRBD2. Sequencing was performed on blood. The CDR3 here is CASSFGLAGTDTQYF. CDR3 nucleotide sequence: TGTGCCAGTTCCTTCGGGCTAGCGGGCACAGATACGCAGTATTTT.